This T cell receptor beta chain originates from a study of PD-1 blockade in classical Hodgkin lymphoma. Study-wide findings and caveats: Baseline TCR diversity was reportedly lower in newly diagnosed patients than healthy donors.

In the case of this clone: Its target is unknown.

Germline values: CDR1 SEHNR, CDR2 FQNEAQ (reference sequence). The V segment lost 2 bases and the J segment 5 bases; nucleotides outside the gene matches: 8. The CDR3 is 16 residues long. Data came from immunoSEQ multiplex PCR; TCRdb stores just in-frame clones and leaves some out. The sample includes 99,000 or so clones, approximately 89% of them seen just once. The time point denotes: cycle 4 day 1 (C4D1), after more than five weeks of nivolumab. There was relapse after autologous stem cell transplantation in every patient, and there was variation in brentuximab vedotin exposure. This receptor was taken from a human donor with classical Hodgkin lymphoma. The sequences come from peripheral blood mononuclear cells (PBMCs), collected before the fourth cycle of nivolumab. V is TRBV7-9 and J is TRBJ2-2; TRBD2 matches at 7 bases. The CDR3 DNA follows: TGTGCCAGCAGCTTACTGCGCGGGAGTAGAACCGGGGAGCTGTTTTTT. Its translation is CASSLLRGSRTGELFF.